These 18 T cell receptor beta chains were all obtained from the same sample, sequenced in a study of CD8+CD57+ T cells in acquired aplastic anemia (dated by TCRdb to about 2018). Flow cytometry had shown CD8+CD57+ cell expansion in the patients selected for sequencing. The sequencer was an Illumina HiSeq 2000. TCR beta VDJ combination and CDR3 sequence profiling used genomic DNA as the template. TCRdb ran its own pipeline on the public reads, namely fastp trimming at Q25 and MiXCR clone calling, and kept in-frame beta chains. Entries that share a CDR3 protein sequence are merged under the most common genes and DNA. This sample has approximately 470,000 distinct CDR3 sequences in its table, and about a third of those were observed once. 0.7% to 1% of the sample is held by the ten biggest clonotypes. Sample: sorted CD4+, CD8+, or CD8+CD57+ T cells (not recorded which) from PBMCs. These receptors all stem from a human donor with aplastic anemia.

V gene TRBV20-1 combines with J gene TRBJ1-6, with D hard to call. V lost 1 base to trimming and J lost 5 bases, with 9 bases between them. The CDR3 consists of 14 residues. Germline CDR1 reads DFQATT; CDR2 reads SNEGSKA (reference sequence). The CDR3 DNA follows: TGCAGTGCTAGAGCTGGAGTGAATAATTCACCCCTCCACTTT. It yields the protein CSARAGVNNSPLHF.

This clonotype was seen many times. The CDR3 sequence: CASSAGTGFSTEAFF. In DNA form, the CDR3 reads TGTGCCAGCAGTGCCGGGACAGGGTTTAGCACTGAAGCTTTCTTT. This sequence joins TRBV2 and TRBJ1-1, with 9 bases lining up with TRBD1. Per germline, CDR1 SNHLY and CDR2 FYNNEI. This CDR3 has 15 residues. V trimming: 4 bases; J trimming: 4 bases; junction bases outside the gene matches: 7.

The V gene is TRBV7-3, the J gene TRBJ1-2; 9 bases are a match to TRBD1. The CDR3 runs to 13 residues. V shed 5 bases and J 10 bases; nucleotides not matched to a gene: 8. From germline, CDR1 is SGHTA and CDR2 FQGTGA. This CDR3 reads CASSAQYRGHYTF. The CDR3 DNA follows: TGTGCCAGCAGCGCACAATACAGGGGGCACTACACCTTC.

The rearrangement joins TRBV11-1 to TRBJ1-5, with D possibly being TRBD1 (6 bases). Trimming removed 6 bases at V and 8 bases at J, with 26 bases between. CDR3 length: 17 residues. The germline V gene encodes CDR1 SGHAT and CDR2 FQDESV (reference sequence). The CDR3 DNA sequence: TGTGCCAGCAGTCATAGTACAGGGTTATCATATGGAGAGCCCCAGCATTTT. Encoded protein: CASSHSTGLSYGEPQHF.

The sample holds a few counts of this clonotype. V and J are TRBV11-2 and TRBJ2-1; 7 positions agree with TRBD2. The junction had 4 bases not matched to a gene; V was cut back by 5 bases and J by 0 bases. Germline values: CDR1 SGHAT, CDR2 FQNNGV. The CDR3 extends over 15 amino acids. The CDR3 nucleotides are TGTGCCAGCAGCCCAACTAGCGACTCCTACAATGAGCAGTTCTTC. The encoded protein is CASSPTSDSYNEQFF.

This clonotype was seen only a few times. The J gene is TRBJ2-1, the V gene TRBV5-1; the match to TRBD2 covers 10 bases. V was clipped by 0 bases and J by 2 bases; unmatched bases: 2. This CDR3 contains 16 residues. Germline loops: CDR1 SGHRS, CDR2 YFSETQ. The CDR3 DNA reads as TGCGCCAGCAGCTTGGATAGCGGGGGGCCCTACAATGAGCAGTTCTTC. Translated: CASSLDSGGPYNEQFF.

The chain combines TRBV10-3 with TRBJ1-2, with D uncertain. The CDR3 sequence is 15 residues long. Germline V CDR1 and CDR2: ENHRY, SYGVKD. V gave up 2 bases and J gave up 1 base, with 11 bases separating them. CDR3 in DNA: TGTGCCATCAGTGAGCGTGACGCCTTTAACTATGGCTACACCTTC. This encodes CAISERDAFNYGYTF.

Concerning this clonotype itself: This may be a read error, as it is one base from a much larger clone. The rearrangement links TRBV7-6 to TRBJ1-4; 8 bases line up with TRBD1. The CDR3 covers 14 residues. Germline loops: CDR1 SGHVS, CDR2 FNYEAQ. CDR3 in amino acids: CASSTTGANERLFF. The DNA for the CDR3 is TGTGCCAGCAGCACGACAGGGGCAAATGAAAGACTGTTTTTT. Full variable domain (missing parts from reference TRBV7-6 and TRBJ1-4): GAGVSQSPRYKVTKRGQDVALRCDPISGHVSLYWYRQALGQGPEFLTYFNYEAQQDKSGLPNDRFSAERPEGSISTLTIQRTEQRDSAMYRCASSTTGANERLFFGSGTQLSVL.

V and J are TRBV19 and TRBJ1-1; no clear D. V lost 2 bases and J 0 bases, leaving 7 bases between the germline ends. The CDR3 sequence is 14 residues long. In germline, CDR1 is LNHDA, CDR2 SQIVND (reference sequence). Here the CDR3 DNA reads TGTGCCAGTAGTATATCGGTCATGAACACTGAAGCTTTCTTT. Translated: CASSISVMNTEAFF. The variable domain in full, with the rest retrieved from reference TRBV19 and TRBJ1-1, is DGGITQSPKYLFRKEGQNVTLSCEQNLNHDAMYWYRQDPGQGLRLIYYSQIVNDFQKGDIAEGYSVSREKKESFPLTVTSAQKNPTAFYLCASSISVMNTEAFFGQGTRLTVV.

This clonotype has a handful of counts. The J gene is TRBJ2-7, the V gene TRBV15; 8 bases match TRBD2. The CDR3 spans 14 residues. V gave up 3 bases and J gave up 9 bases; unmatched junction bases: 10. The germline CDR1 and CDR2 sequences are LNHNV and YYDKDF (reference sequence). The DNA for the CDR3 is TGTGCCACCAGCAGTGGGAGGACGGGGGGGTTGCAGTACTTC. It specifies CATSSGRTGGLQYF.

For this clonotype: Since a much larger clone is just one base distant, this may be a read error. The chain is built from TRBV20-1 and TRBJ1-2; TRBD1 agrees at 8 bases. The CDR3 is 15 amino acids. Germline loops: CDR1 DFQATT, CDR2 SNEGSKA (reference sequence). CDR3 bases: TGCAGTGCTTCTAAAGGACAGGGCAATAACTATGGCTGCACCTTC. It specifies CSASKGQGNNYGCTF.

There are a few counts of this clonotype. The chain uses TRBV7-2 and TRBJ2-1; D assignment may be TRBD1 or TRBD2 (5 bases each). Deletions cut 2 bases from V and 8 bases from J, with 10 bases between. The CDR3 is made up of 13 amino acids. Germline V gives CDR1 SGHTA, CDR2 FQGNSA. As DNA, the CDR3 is TGTGCCAGCAGCTTACGAGGGGCCGATGAGCAGTTCTTC. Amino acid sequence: CASSLRGADEQFF.

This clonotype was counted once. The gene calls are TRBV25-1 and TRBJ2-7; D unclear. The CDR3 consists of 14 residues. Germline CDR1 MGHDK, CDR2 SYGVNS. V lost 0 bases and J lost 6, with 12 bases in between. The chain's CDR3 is CASSEYAGFAEQYF. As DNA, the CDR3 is TGTGCCAGCAGTGAATATGCCGGGTTCGCCGAGCAGTACTTC.

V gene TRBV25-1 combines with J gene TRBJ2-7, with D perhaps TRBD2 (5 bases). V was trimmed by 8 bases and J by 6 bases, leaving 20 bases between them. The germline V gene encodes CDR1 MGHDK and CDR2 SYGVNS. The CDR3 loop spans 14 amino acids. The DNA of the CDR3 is TGTGCCAGCTCACTCGGGCCCGGGGATGCCGAGCAGTACTTC. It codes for CASSLGPGDAEQYF.

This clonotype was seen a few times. Written as DNA, the CDR3 is TGTGCCAGCAGTCCCCGGGGGGTAGCTGGAGGGCAGACCCAGTACTTC. Its protein is CASSPRGVAGGQTQYF. This chain uses TRBV5-4 with TRBJ2-5; TRBD2 agrees at 7 bases. The CDR3 loop spans 16 amino acids. Germline V lookup: CDR1 SGHNT, CDR2 YYREEE (reference sequence). J gave up 6 bases and V 5 bases, and 16 bases lay outside the gene matches.

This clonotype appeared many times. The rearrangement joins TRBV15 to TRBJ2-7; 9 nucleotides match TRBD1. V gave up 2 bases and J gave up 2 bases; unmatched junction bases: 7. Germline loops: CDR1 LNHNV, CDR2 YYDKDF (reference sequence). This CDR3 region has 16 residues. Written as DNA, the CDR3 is TGTGCCACCAGCAGATCCATCGGACAGGGGACCTACGAGCAGTACTTC. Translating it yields CATSRSIGQGTYEQYF. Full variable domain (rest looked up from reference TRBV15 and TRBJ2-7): DAMVIQNPRYQVTQFGKPVTLSCSQTLNHNVMYWYQQKSSQAPKLLFHYYDKDFNNEADTPDNFQSRRPNTSFCFLDIRSPGLGDTAMYLCATSRSIGQGTYEQYFGPGTRLTVT.

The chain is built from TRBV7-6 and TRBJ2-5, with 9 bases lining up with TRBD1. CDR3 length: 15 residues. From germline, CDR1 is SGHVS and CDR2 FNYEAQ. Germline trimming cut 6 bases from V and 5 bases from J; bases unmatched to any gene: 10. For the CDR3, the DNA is TGTGCCAGCAGTGTCGGGACAGGGTGGGATGAGACCCAGTACTTC. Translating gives CASSVGTGWDETQYF.

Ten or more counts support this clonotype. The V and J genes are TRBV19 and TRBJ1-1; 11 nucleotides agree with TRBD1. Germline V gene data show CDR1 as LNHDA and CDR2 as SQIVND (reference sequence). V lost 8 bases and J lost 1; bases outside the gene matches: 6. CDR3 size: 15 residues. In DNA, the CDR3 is TGTGCCAGTGCGGACAGGGGGCTAGGGAACACTGAAGCTTTCTTT. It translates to CASADRGLGNTEAFF.